A single sample is the source of the 4 T cell receptor beta chains below, sequenced in a study of sequential checkpoint blockade in melanoma. Profiling relied on immunoSEQ multiplex PCR, and the TCRdb table lists in-frame clones only, not all of them. The sample yields approximately 34,000 clones, 84% seen once. Treatment given: randomized to nivolumab then ipilimumab (arm A) or the reverse (arm B). The specimen was CD8+ T cells sorted from blood (inferred from file names), collected from a patient given nivolumab and ipilimumab in sequence. The source is a human donor with melanoma.

The V gene is TRBV7-6, the J gene TRBJ1-1; weak D call: TRBD1 (5 bases). The CDR3 is 16 amino acids. Trimming removed 5 bases at V and 0 bases at J, with 16 bases between. In germline, CDR1 is SGHVS, CDR2 FNYEAQ. The CDR3: CASSTSTAGLNTEAFF. CDR3 DNA: TGTGCCAGCAGCACCTCTACGGCAGGGCTGAACACTGAAGCTTTCTTT.

This rearrangement joins TRBV9 to TRBJ1-3; D not certain. This CDR3 has 15 residues. The ends were cut back, 0 bases at V and 2 bases at J, with 9 bases in the middle. Germline-derived CDR1 and CDR2 are SGDLS and YYNGEE. This CDR3 is CASSVDSSTGNTIYF. DNA for the CDR3: TGTGCCAGCAGCGTAGATTCGAGTACTGGAAACACCATATATTTT. Full variable domain (rest looked up from reference TRBV9 and TRBJ1-3): DSGVTQTPKHLITATGQRVTLRCSPRSGDLSVYWYQQSLDQGLQFLIQYYNGEERAKGNILERFSAQQFPDLHSELNLSSLELGDSALYFCASSVDSSTGNTIYFGEGSWLTVV.

CDR3 residues: CASTPEGLEHEQYF. CDR3 sequence (DNA): TGTGCCAGCACCCCGGAGGGGCTCGAGCACGAGCAGTACTTC. The chain employs TRBV5-4 and TRBJ2-7; D might be TRBD2 (6 bases). CDR1 and CDR2 (germline): SGHNT, YYREEE (reference sequence). Trimming removed 6 bases at V and 5 bases at J, with 18 bases between. The CDR3 spans 14 residues.

This chain connects TRBV5-4 to TRBJ2-5; TRBD1 matches 8 bases. The end of the DNA aligns better with TRBJ2-7, so the J call may be wrong. The germline V gene has CDR1 SGHNT and CDR2 YYREEE (reference sequence). The CDR3 contains 13 residues. The CDR3 bases are TGTGCCAGCAGCTTCCCGACAGGGGACGAGCAGTACTTC. It encodes CASSFPTGDEQYF.